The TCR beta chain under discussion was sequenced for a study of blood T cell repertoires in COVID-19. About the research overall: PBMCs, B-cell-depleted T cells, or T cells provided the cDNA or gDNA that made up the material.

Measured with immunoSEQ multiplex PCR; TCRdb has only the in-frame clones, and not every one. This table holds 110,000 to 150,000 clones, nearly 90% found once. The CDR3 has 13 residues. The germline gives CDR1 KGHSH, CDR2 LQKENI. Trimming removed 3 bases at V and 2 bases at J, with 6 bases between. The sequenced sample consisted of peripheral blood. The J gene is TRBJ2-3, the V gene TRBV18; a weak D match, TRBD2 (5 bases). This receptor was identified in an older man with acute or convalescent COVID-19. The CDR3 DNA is TGTGCCAGCTCACCGACTACCACAGATACGCAGTATTTT. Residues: CASSPTTTDTQYF. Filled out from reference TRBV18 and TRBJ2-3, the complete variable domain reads NAGVMQNPRHLVRRRGQEARLRCSPMKGHSHVYWYRQLPEEGLKFMVYLQKENIIDESGMPKERFSAEFPKEGPSILRIQQVVRGDSAAYFCASSPTTTDTQYFGPGTRLTVL.